The 2 T cell receptor beta chains below come from one sample, sequenced in a study of CD8+CD57+ T cells in acquired aplastic anemia (dated by TCRdb to 2016 to 2019). Flow cytometry had shown CD8+CD57+ cell expansion in the patients selected for sequencing. Sequencing used an Illumina HiSeq 2000. Profiling of TCR beta VDJ combinations and CDR3 sequences used genomic DNA as the template. TCRdb passed the public sequencing reads through fastp at Q25 and MiXCR, retaining productive beta sequences. Entries are consolidated by CDR3 protein sequence, retaining the most common genes and DNA. Present in this sample are under 250,000 distinct CDR3 sequences, about 44% of which were seen just once. Together, the top ten hold approximately 8% of the sample. The sequenced sample consisted of sorted CD4+, CD8+, or CD8+CD57+ T cells (not recorded which) from PBMCs. These receptors were obtained from a human donor with aplastic anemia.

The chain couples TRBV11-2 to TRBJ2-7; D tentatively fits TRBD1 or TRBD2 (7 bases each). The germline CDR1 and CDR2 sequences are SGHAT and FQNNGV. V lost 1 base, J lost 7 bases, and 17 bases lay in between. The CDR3 extends over 15 amino acids. The CDR3 is CASSLVSQGGGEQYF. CDR3 in DNA: TGTGCCAGCAGCTTAGTCTCCCAGGGGGGGGGTGAGCAGTACTTC.

The table lists this clonotype with a few counts. The limits of the CDR3 on the DNA are not certain, so only TCRdb's listed CDR3 is given. This CDR3 is CSVEGRQQAFFGGYTF. The rearrangement joins TRBV29-1 to TRBJ1-2. CDR1 is SQVTM and CDR2 is ANQGSEA in the germline V gene. The CDR3 is made up of 16 amino acids, end residues included.